These T cell receptor beta chains were read from a single sample in a study of blood T cell repertoires in COVID-19. TCRdb keeps only in-frame clones here, not all; method: immunoSEQ multiplex PCR. The sample yields about 230,000 clones, 85% to 90% seen once. The sequencing sample was made of PBMCs or T cells enriched from blood (not recorded which). All receptors derive from a woman younger than 45 with acute COVID-19. Both conserved end residues are part of each CDR3. The order of the fields is clone size, V gene, D gene, J gene, CDR3 protein, CDR3 DNA. D genes are given only for firm matches. Expanded clones get a size class; other rows say once, few or many, or leave the size out.

clone size: .
V gene: TRBV9
D gene: .
J gene: TRBJ2-6
CDR3 protein: CASSEPDGTLGANVLTF
CDR3 DNA: TGTGCCAGCAGCGAGCCCGACGGGACTTTGGGGGCCAACGTCCTGACTTTC

clone size: .
V gene: TRBV7-9
D gene: TRBD2
J gene: TRBJ2-1
CDR3 protein: CASSLIAGGSYNEQFF
CDR3 DNA: TGTGCCAGCAGCTTAATCGCGGGGGGTTCCTACAATGAGCAGTTCTTC

clone size: once
V gene: TRBV6-5
D gene: TRBD1
J gene: TRBJ2-2
CDR3 protein: CASHPQGAHTGELFF
CDR3 DNA: TGTGCCAGCCATCCGCAGGGGGCCCACACCGGGGAGCTGTTTTTT

clone size: .
V gene: TRBV5-1
D gene: TRBD1
J gene: TRBJ1-4
CDR3 protein: CASSPVLGQGSEKLFF
CDR3 DNA: TGCGCCAGCAGCCCGGTTCTGGGACAGGGCAGTGAAAAACTGTTTTTT

clone size: .
V gene: TRBV4-1
D gene: .
J gene: TRBJ2-2
CDR3 protein: CASSLLLGGVGELFF
CDR3 DNA: TGCGCCAGCAGCCTCCTACTCGGGGGAGTCGGGGAGCTGTTTTTT

clone size: .
V gene: TRBV14
D gene: .
J gene: TRBJ2-7
CDR3 protein: CASSPSVLHEQYF
CDR3 DNA: TGTGCCAGCAGCCCATCAGTGCTCCACGAGCAGTACTTC

clone size: few
V gene: TRBV7-9
D gene: .
J gene: TRBJ1-4
CDR3 protein: CASSLVSDRLFF
CDR3 DNA: TGTGCCAGCAGCTTAGTAAGCGATCGGCTGTTTTTT

clone size: .
V gene: TRBV9
D gene: TRBD2
J gene: TRBJ2-2
CDR3 protein: CASSASGGATGELFF
CDR3 DNA: TGTGCCAGCAGCGCTAGCGGGGGGGCCACCGGGGAGCTGTTTTTT

clone size: once
V gene: TRBV19
D gene: .
J gene: TRBJ2-6
CDR3 protein: CASSVISGANVLTF
CDR3 DNA: TGTGCCAGTAGTGTGATAAGCGGGGCCAACGTCCTGACTTTC

clone size: once
V gene: TRBV23-1
D gene: TRBD1
J gene: TRBJ1-1
CDR3 protein: CASSRSGTGINGTEAFF
CDR3 DNA: TGCGCCAGCAGTCGGTCCGGGACAGGGATTAATGGCACTGAAGCTTTCTTT

clone size: .
V gene: TRBV27
D gene: TRBD1
J gene: TRBJ2-2
CDR3 protein: CASSLDRLGELFF
CDR3 DNA: TGTGCCAGCAGTTTGGACAGGCTGGGGGAGCTGTTTTTT

clone size: .
V gene: TRBV4-3
D gene: .
J gene: TRBJ1-5
CDR3 protein: CASSQDRRSQPQHF
CDR3 DNA: TGCGCCAGCAGCCAAGATAGACGGAGCCAGCCCCAGCATTTT

clone size: .
V gene: TRBV7-3
D gene: TRBD2
J gene: TRBJ2-3
CDR3 protein: CASSQLAGAWDTQYF
CDR3 DNA: TGTGCCAGCAGCCAACTAGCGGGGGCTTGGGATACGCAGTATTTT

clone size: .
V gene: TRBV11-2
D gene: TRBD1
J gene: TRBJ1-4
CDR3 protein: CASSSNRGESEKLFF
CDR3 DNA: TGTGCCAGCAGCTCAAACAGGGGTGAGAGTGAAAAACTGTTTTTT

clone size: .
V gene: TRBV15
D gene: TRBD1
J gene: TRBJ2-5
CDR3 protein: CAASGGGQETQYF
CDR3 DNA: TGTGCCGCCTCAGGGGGCGGGCAAGAGACCCAGTACTTC

clone size: .
V gene: TRBV2
D gene: .
J gene: TRBJ1-2
CDR3 protein: CASRGDIGGYTF
CDR3 DNA: TGTGCCAGCAGAGGGGACATTGGGGGCTACACCTTC

clone size: .
V gene: TRBV27
D gene: .
J gene: TRBJ1-2
CDR3 protein: CASSLLRPGGGANYGYTF
CDR3 DNA: TGTGCCAGCAGTTTATTAAGGCCTGGGGGGGGAGCTAACTATGGCTACACCTTC

clone size: once
V gene: TRBV2
D gene: TRBD2
J gene: TRBJ2-3
CDR3 protein: CATAGLAGESTDTQYF
CDR3 DNA: TGTGCCACCGCGGGACTGGCGGGGGAAAGCACAGATACGCAGTATTTT

clone size: .
V gene: TRBV6-5
D gene: TRBD2
J gene: TRBJ2-1
CDR3 protein: CASRGERGWVNEQFF
CDR3 DNA: TGTGCCAGCAGGGGGGAGCGGGGGTGGGTTAATGAGCAGTTCTTC

clone size: .
V gene: TRBV20-1
D gene: TRBD1
J gene: TRBJ1-1
CDR3 protein: CSASPGQWNTEAFF
CDR3 DNA: TGCAGTGCTAGTCCGGGACAGTGGAACACTGAAGCTTTCTTT

clone size: .
V gene: TRBV7-9
D gene: TRBD1
J gene: TRBJ2-7
CDR3 protein: CASSPGTGPASYEQYF
CDR3 DNA: TGTGCCAGCAGCCCCGGGACAGGACCTGCATCCTACGAGCAGTACTTC

clone size: .
V gene: TRBV5-1
D gene: TRBD1
J gene: TRBJ2-2
CDR3 protein: CASSLRQGGYAGELFF
CDR3 DNA: TGCGCCAGCAGCTTGCGACAGGGTGGCTATGCCGGGGAGCTGTTTTTT

clone size: .
V gene: TRBV3-1/TRBV3-2
D gene: TRBD1
J gene: TRBJ2-2
CDR3 protein: CASSRGQGTNTGELFF
CDR3 DNA: TGTGCCAGCAGCCGAGGACAGGGGACGAACACCGGGGAGCTGTTTTTT

clone size: once
V gene: TRBV2
D gene: .
J gene: TRBJ1-1
CDR3 protein: CASSAKPGNTEAFF
CDR3 DNA: TGTGCCAGCAGTGCTAAGCCGGGTAACACTGAAGCTTTCTTT

clone size: .
V gene: TRBV19
D gene: .
J gene: TRBJ1-4
CDR3 protein: CASEFRGSPSNEKLFF
CDR3 DNA: TGTGCCAGTGAATTCCGCGGCAGCCCCTCTAATGAAAAACTGTTTTTT

clone size: .
V gene: TRBV30
D gene: TRBD1
J gene: TRBJ2-5
CDR3 protein: CAWIGTGSRETQYF
CDR3 DNA: TGTGCCTGGATCGGGACAGGGAGTAGGGAGACCCAGTACTTC

clone size: .
V gene: TRBV6-6
D gene: .
J gene: TRBJ2-1
CDR3 protein: CASSLPRGSDNEQFF
CDR3 DNA: TGTGCCAGCAGTCTACCCCGGGGGTCTGACAATGAGCAGTTCTTC

clone size: .
V gene: TRBV9
D gene: TRBD2
J gene: TRBJ2-7
CDR3 protein: CASSVASGAFTYEQYF
CDR3 DNA: TGTGCCAGCAGCGTCGCTAGCGGGGCGTTCACCTACGAGCAGTACTTC

clone size: once
V gene: TRBV9
D gene: TRBD2
J gene: TRBJ2-1
CDR3 protein: CASSVGARSGGTSYNEQFF
CDR3 DNA: TGTGCCAGCAGCGTAGGCGCGAGGAGCGGGGGTACCTCCTACAATGAGCAGTTCTTC